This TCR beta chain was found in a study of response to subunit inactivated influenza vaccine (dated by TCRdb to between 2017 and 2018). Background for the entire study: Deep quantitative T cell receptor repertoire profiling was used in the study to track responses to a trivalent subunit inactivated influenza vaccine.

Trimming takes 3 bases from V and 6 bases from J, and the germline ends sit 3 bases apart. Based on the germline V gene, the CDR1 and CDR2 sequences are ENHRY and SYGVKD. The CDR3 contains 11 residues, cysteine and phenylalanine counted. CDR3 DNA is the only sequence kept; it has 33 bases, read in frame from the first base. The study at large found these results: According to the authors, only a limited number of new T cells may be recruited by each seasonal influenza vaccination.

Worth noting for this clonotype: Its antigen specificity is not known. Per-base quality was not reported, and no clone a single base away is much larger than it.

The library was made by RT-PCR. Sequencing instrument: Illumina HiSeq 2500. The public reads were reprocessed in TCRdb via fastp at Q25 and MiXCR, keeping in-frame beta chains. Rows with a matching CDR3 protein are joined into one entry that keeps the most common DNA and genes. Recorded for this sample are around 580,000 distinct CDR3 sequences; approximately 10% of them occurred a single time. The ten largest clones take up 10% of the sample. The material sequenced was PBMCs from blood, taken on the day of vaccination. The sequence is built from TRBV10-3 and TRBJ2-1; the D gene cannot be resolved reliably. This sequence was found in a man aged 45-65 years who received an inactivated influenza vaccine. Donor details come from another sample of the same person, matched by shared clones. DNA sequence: TGTGCCATCAGTGACAGCAATGAGCAGTTCTTC. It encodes CAISDSNEQFF.